These 21 T cell receptor beta chains were sequenced from one sample in a study of blood T cell repertoires in COVID-19. The data were produced by immunoSEQ multiplex PCR, yet TCRdb's version contains in-frame clones alone and is incomplete. The sample lists just over 250,000 clones; roughly nine tenths were seen once. Sequenced: peripheral blood. Receptors were obtained from a man aged 60-69 years who had recovered from COVID-19.

CDR3 sequence: CASSPEGGSYNEQFF. CDR3 nucleotides: TGTGCCAGCAGCCCAGAAGGAGGGTCCTACAATGAGCAGTTCTTC. J is TRBJ2-1 and V is TRBV9; tentatively, D is TRBD2 (6 bases). Trimming removed 4 bases at V and 1 base at J, with 12 bases between. From germline, CDR1 is SGDLS and CDR2 YYNGEE. The CDR3 spans 15 residues.

The chain recombines TRBV5-1 with TRBJ2-1, with a weak D call TRBD2 (5 bases). The germline V gene encodes CDR1 SGHRS and CDR2 YFSETQ. This CDR3 has 14 residues. Trimming took 1 base from V and 6 from J, leaving 11 bases between them. The CDR3 region is CASSLRTELNEQFF. CDR3 in DNA: TGCGCCAGCAGCTTGAGGACTGAACTCAATGAGCAGTTCTTC.

The sample holds a few counts of this clone. J is TRBJ2-5 and V is TRBV3-1 (or the pseudogene TRBV3-2); D unresolved. Per the germline V gene, CDR1 is LGHDT and CDR2 is YNNKEL (reference sequence). V was trimmed by 2 bases and J by 12 bases, leaving 19 bases between them. The CDR3 loop spans 14 amino acids. DNA for the CDR3: TGTGCCAGCAGCCAAAATCTCGTGAGGCACAATAAGTACTTC. Translating it yields CASSQNLVRHNKYF.

V and J are TRBV25-1 and TRBJ1-4; D is possibly TRBD1 (5 bases). Germline V lookup: CDR1 MGHDK, CDR2 SYGVNS. There are 17 residues in the CDR3. V lost 1 base, J lost 6 bases, and 18 bases lay in between. CDR3 protein: CASSEFGGARGYEKLFF. The CDR3 nucleotides read TGTGCCAGCAGTGAATTCGGAGGGGCCCGCGGGTATGAAAAACTGTTTTTT.

The chain has TRBV11-2 and TRBJ2-5; 7 bases are a match to TRBD1. The CDR3 spans 14 residues. CDR1 SGHAT and CDR2 FQNNGV come from the germline V gene. Trimming cost V 3 bases and J 4 bases; bases outside gene matches: 5. CDR3 in DNA: TGTGCCAGCAGCTTTCGCAAGGGGGCAGAGACCCAGTACTTC. As protein: CASSFRKGAETQYF.

The DNA for the CDR3 is TGTGCCAGCAGCCCAAGCGGGGCACGCTACGAGCAGTACTTC. This codes for CASSPSGARYEQYF. The genes are TRBV7-9 and TRBJ2-7; TRBD2 agrees at 7 bases. The ends lost 5 bases at V and 3 bases at J; junction bases unmatched: 7. Germline CDR1 SEHNR, CDR2 FQNEAQ (reference sequence). This CDR3 has 14 amino acids. The variable domain in full, completed from reference TRBV7-9 and TRBJ2-7, reads DTGVSQNPRHKITKRGQNVTFRCDPISEHNRLYWYRQTLGQGPEFLTYFQNEAQLEKSRLLSDRFSAERPKGSFSTLEIQRTEQGDSAMYLCASSPSGARYEQYFGPGTRLTVT.

This clone was seen a single time. DNA of the CDR3: TGTGCCAGCAGCATCCACAGGGGGTCCTACAATGAGCAGTTCTTC. The encoded protein is CASSIHRGSYNEQFF. The chain links TRBV11-2 to TRBJ2-1; 8 bases fit TRBD1. The germline V gene has CDR1 SGHAT and CDR2 FQNNGV. This CDR3 has 15 amino acids. J was trimmed by 1 base and V by 5 bases; bases with no gene match: 4.

As concerns this clone: Other nucleotide sequences from this sample produce the same CDR3. This chain connects TRBV5-1 to TRBJ2-7; tentatively, D is TRBD1 (8 bases). The germline V gene has CDR1 SGHRS and CDR2 YFSETQ. Trimming removed 3 bases at V and 2 bases at J, with 12 bases between. The CDR3 has 14 residues. CDR3 sequence: CASSSTGGAYEQYF. The CDR3 DNA sequence: TGCGCCAGCAGCTCCACAGGGGGGGCCTACGAGCAGTACTTC.

The rearrangement joins TRBV2 to TRBJ2-7; TRBD1 matches at 7 bases. The junction had 9 bases not matched to a gene; V was cut back by 7 bases and J by 3 bases. This CDR3 is 14 amino acids long. CDR1 is SNHLY and CDR2 is FYNNEI in the germline V gene. In DNA form, the CDR3 reads TGTGCCAGCATGACTGCCGGGACAGACTACGAGCAGTACTTC. Translation gives CASMTAGTDYEQYF.

The chain employs TRBV6-1 and TRBJ1-2, with 8 bases that match TRBD1. CDR1 is MNHNS, CDR2 SASEGT, per germline. J was trimmed by 8 bases and V by 1 base; bases with no gene match: 6. CDR3 length equals 14 residues. The CDR3 here is CASSEVWTGKGYTF. CDR3 DNA: TGTGCCAGCAGTGAAGTTTGGACAGGGAAGGGCTACACCTTC.

J is TRBJ2-1 and V is TRBV5-1, with TRBD1 identical over 8 bases. The CDR3 runs 14 residues. Germline V gene sequence: CDR1 SGHRS, CDR2 YFSETQ. V shed 0 bases, J shed 8 bases, and the junction held 4 bases outside the gene matches. DNA for the CDR3: TGCGCCAGCAGCTTGGGGACAGGGCTCTATGAGCAGTTCTTC. Its protein is CASSLGTGLYEQFF.

V gene TRBV10-1 combines with J gene TRBJ2-1; D uncertain. The germline V gene encodes CDR1 WNHNN and CDR2 SYGVQD (reference sequence). The V and J ends lost 0 bases and 8 bases respectively, with 5 bases between them. The CDR3 has 12 residues. CDR3 sequence: CASSESSYEQFF. CDR3 nucleotide sequence: TGCGCCAGCAGTGAGTCGTCGTATGAGCAGTTCTTC.

Turning to this clone: The junction departs from the called germline gene at one end, perhaps through a read error. The genes are TRBV7-9 and TRBJ1-2, with D unresolved. The CDR3 spans 10 residues. The germline gives CDR1 SEHNR, CDR2 FQNEAQ (reference sequence). The CDR3 region has the DNA TGTGCCAGCAGCTTAGACTCAGGTGCCTTC. Its protein is CASSLDSGAF.

This chain uses TRBV12-3 or TRBV12-4 with TRBJ2-7; D gene ambiguous. Trimming left V 6 bases short and J 9 bases short, with 12 bases between. The CDR3 has 11 amino acids. CDR3 loop: CASSRSFGQYF. CDR3 DNA: TGTGCCAGCAGCCGGAGCTTCGGGCAGTACTTC.

The CDR3: CASTPWGELNTEAFF. The CDR3, as DNA: TGTGCCAGCACTCCATGGGGGGAGCTTAACACTGAAGCTTTCTTT. The V call is TRBV6-6, the J call TRBJ1-1; perhaps TRBD1 as D (5 bases). The CDR3 is made up of 15 amino acids. Germline V gene lookup returns CDR1 MNHNY and CDR2 SVGAGI (reference sequence). V was pared by 7 bases and J by 2 bases, with 17 bases between.

The rearrangement joins TRBV7-8 to TRBJ2-6; D is ambiguous. The CDR3 spans 15 residues. V lost 5 bases, J lost 0 bases, and 8 bases lay in between. Per germline, CDR1 SGHVS and CDR2 FQNEAQ. DNA of the CDR3: TGTGCCAGCAGCCGATATCTCTCTGGGGCCAACGTCCTGACTTTC. It encodes CASSRYLSGANVLTF.

The chain links TRBV18 to TRBJ2-1, with 7 positions matching TRBD2. The CDR3 length is 15 residues. From germline, CDR1 is KGHSH and CDR2 LQKENI. Trimming removed 2 bases from V and 7 bases from J; junction bases left unmatched: 8. CDR3 DNA sequence: TGTGCCAGCTCACCAGTTGCGGGGGAAGGAAATGAGCAGTTCTTC. Protein sequence: CASSPVAGEGNEQFF.

This clone is a singleton in its sample. This chain joins TRBV9 and TRBJ2-3; TRBD2 aligns across 8 bases. The ends lost 2 bases at V and 5 bases at J; junction bases unmatched: 10. CDR1 SGDLS and CDR2 YYNGEE come from the germline V gene. The CDR3 totals 16 residues. Here the CDR3 DNA reads TGTGCCAGCAGCGTCCCAATGTCCGGGAGGGAAGATACGCAGTATTTT. It codes for CASSVPMSGREDTQYF.

The V gene is TRBV7-3, the J gene TRBJ1-1; TRBD1 is a possible D gene (5 bases). V was shortened by 5 bases and J by 1 base, with 11 bases between the two germline ends. The CDR3 contains 14 residues. From germline, CDR1 is SGHTA and CDR2 FQGTGA. The CDR3 protein is CASSPPGKNTEAFF. As DNA, the CDR3 is TGTGCCAGCAGCCCTCCAGGGAAGAACACTGAAGCTTTCTTT.

The J gene is TRBJ1-3, the V gene TRBV10-3; D uncertain. The CDR3 has 17 amino acids. Trimming cost V 0 bases and J 2 bases, with 14 bases left between them. Germline assignment: CDR1 ENHRY and CDR2 SYGVKD. The CDR3 region is CAISESIFRRAGNTIYF. For the CDR3, the DNA is TGTGCCATCAGTGAGTCGATTTTTAGGAGGGCTGGAAACACCATATATTTT.

V is TRBV7-9 and J is TRBJ1-5, with TRBD1 matching over 11 bases. J gave up 2 bases and V 5 bases, and 8 bases lay outside the gene matches. The CDR3 length is 17 residues. Germline CDR1 is SEHNR and CDR2 is FQNEAQ (reference sequence). The CDR3 bases are TGTGCCAGCAGCCGTGGACAGGGGGCCGGAGGCAATCAGCCCCAGCATTTT. Protein sequence: CASSRGQGAGGNQPQHF.